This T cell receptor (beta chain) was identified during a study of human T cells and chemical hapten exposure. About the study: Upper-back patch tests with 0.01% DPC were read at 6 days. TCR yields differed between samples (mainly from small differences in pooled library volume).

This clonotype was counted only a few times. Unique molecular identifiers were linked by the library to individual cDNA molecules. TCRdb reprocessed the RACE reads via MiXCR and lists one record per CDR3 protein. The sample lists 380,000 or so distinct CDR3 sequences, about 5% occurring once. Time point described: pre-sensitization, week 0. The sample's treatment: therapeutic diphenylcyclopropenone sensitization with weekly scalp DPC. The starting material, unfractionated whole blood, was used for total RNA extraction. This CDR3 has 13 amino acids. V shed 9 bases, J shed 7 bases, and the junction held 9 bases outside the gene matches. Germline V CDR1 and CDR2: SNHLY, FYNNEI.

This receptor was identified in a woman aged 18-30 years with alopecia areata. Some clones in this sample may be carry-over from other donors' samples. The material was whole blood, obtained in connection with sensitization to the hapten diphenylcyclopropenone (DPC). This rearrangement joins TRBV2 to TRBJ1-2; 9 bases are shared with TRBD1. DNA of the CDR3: TGTGCCAGGGGGGGACAGGGAATACGTGGCTACACCTTC. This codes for CARGGQGIRGYTF.